This T cell receptor beta chain was recovered during a study of cytomegalovirus exposure and HLA in healthy donors. Overall study findings and caveats: The only immune exposure information that was available was CMV serostatus.

The ends were cut back, 0 bases at V and 0 bases at J, with 12 bases in the middle. CDR3 size: 16 residues. Germline V gene data show CDR1 as SGHRS and CDR2 as YFSETQ. This clone has only one observation. What it binds is unknown. Primers included in the PCR were 60 Vbeta and 13 Jbeta primers. Assay: immunoSEQ multiplex PCR; the TCRdb copy retains only in-frame clones and omits some. The sample holds 130,000 to 150,000 clones, about 75% seen once. Sequenced material: PBMCs. The rearrangement links TRBV5-1 to TRBJ1-1; weak D call: TRBD1 (5 bases). The clonotype comes from a man between 18 and 35 years old in good health and CMV-seronegative. In DNA form, the CDR3 reads TGCGCCAGCAGCTTGGCCACGGGGGAGGTGAACACTGAAGCTTTCTTT. Protein sequence: CASSLATGEVNTEAFF.